This entry lists 15 T cell receptor beta chains sequenced from one sample in a study of T cell repertoires in cytomegalovirus infection. Their antigen targets remain unknown. TCRdb processed the reads anew with MiXCR; each CDR3 protein has one entry. The data contain over 40,000 distinct CDR3 sequences, around 21% of them singletons. The material sequenced was CD8+ T cells from cultured PBMCs, taken from culture after CMV antigen stimulation. The receptors here all came from a human donor in good health (CMV status not recorded). Some clones in this sample may be carry-over from other donors' samples.

The chain combines TRBV19 with TRBJ2-2, with no clear D. Germline CDR1 reads LNHDA; CDR2 reads SQIVND (reference sequence). The CDR3 spans 13 residues. Trimming removed 10 bases at V and 6 bases at J, with 15 bases between. The chain's CDR3 is CANSPSGPGELFF. In nucleotides, the CDR3 is TGTGCCAATAGCCCTTCCGGGCCCGGGGAGCTGTTTTTT.

The V call is TRBV6-5, the J call TRBJ1-2; a weak D match, TRBD1 (5 bases). From germline, CDR1 is MNHEY and CDR2 SVGAGI. CDR3 length: 15 amino acids. Trimming pared 2 bases from V and 6 bases from J, leaving 16 bases between. DNA of the CDR3: TGTGCCAGCAGTTACGAAGAGGGGCGGGTCGATGGCTACACCTTC. Its protein product is CASSYEEGRVDGYTF.

This clonotype was detected a few times. This rearrangement joins TRBV6-2 or TRBV6-3 to TRBJ1-1, with D hard to call. The CDR3 is 12 amino acids. CDR1 is MNHEY and CDR2 is SVGEGT in the germline V gene. V dropped 6 bases and J dropped 8 bases, with 13 bases sitting between them. As DNA, the CDR3 is TGTGCCAGCAGCCCAGCGGCACTCGAAGCTTTCTTT. Protein sequence: CASSPAALEAFF.

The V and J genes are TRBV20-1 and TRBJ2-7; 7 bases line up with TRBD2. The CDR3 length is 15 residues. Germline V CDR1 and CDR2: DFQATT, SNEGSKA (reference sequence). The trim removed 3 bases at V and 5 bases at J, leaving 13 bases unmatched. CDR3 DNA: TGCAGTGCTAGCGGGGTGGGCGGGAGATTCAACGAGCAGTACTTC. Translation gives CSASGVGGRFNEQYF.

This chain uses TRBV20-1 with TRBJ1-2, with 8 positions matching TRBD1. Germline CDR1 is DFQATT and CDR2 is SNEGSKA (reference sequence). CDR3 size: 14 residues. Unmatched junction bases numbered 14, after V lost 6 bases and J lost 8 bases. CDR3 in DNA: TGCAGTGCGGCCGGGACAGGCGACTCCGGCGGCTACACCTTC. Protein sequence: CSAAGTGDSGGYTF.

The rearrangement uses TRBV2 and TRBJ1-5; unclear D gene. V was trimmed by 8 bases and J by 4 bases, leaving 12 bases between them. The CDR3 sequence is 13 residues long. Germline assignment: CDR1 SNHLY and CDR2 FYNNEI. CDR3 DNA sequence: TGTGCCAGCGGAGTAAGGGTTAATCAGCCCCAGCATTTT. It encodes CASGVRVNQPQHF.

This clonotype has ten or more counts. The J gene is TRBJ2-2, the V gene TRBV6-2 or TRBV6-3; D is undetermined. V gave up 10 bases and J gave up 5 bases, with 8 bases separating them. Germline loops: CDR1 MNHEY, CDR2 SVGEGT. CDR3 size: 11 residues. This CDR3 reads CATRGTGELFF. The CDR3, as DNA: TGTGCCACCCGAGGTACCGGGGAGCTGTTTTTT.

The chain combines TRBV5-8 with TRBJ2-1, with D perhaps matching TRBD1 or TRBD2 (5 bases each). CDR3 length: 13 residues. Trimming cost V 0 bases and J 6 bases, with 7 bases left between them. Germline values: CDR1 SGHTS, CDR2 YDEGEE. The CDR3 reads CASSLGDRNEQFF. Here the CDR3 DNA reads TGTGCCAGCAGCTTGGGGGACCGCAATGAGCAGTTCTTC.

This clonotype occurred many times. This chain joins TRBV29-1 and TRBJ1-3, with TRBD1 as a possible D gene (6 bases). V was cut by 3 bases and J by 0 bases, with 15 bases left in between. CDR1 and CDR2 (germline): SQVTM, ANQGSEA. The CDR3 totals 16 residues. CDR3 nucleotide sequence: TGCAGCGTTGATGACGACAGGTCGGTCTCTGGAAACACCATATATTTT. Translating gives CSVDDDRSVSGNTIYF.

This CDR3 is CASSRGPSRNEKLFF. DNA for the CDR3: TGTGCCAGTAGTCGGGGACCCTCCAGGAATGAAAAACTGTTTTTT. The chain recombines TRBV19 with TRBJ1-4; tentatively, D is TRBD1 (5 bases). CDR3 length: 15 amino acids. V was clipped by 5 bases and J by 5 bases, with 15 bases between them. Germline lookup yields CDR1 LNHDA and CDR2 SQIVND (reference sequence).

This clonotype showed up just a few times. The rearrangement joins TRBV19 to TRBJ2-3; either TRBD1 or TRBD2 may fit D (5 bases each). Trimming left V 1 base short and J 1 base short, with 6 bases between. CDR3 size: 14 residues. CDR1 LNHDA and CDR2 SQIVND come from the germline V gene (reference sequence). CDR3 sequence reads: CASSIGGGTDTQYF. CDR3 nucleotide sequence: TGTGCCAGTAGTATAGGAGGGGGCACAGATACGCAGTATTTT.

The sample holds a few counts of this clonotype. The chain recombines TRBV28 with TRBJ2-1; 8 bases match TRBD1. This CDR3 spans 15 amino acids. V dropped 6 bases and J dropped 4; count of bases not matched to a gene: 8. Germline CDR1 MDHEN, CDR2 SYDVKM. The CDR3 loop reads CASRPEDRDYNEQFF. CDR3 coding DNA: TGTGCCAGCAGGCCCGAGGACAGGGATTACAATGAGCAGTTCTTC.

This clonotype occurred many times. The chain carries TRBV28 and TRBJ1-1, with 7 nucleotides matching TRBD1. The V and J ends lost 5 bases and 4 bases, in that order; junction bases with no gene match: 13. The CDR3 is made up of 16 amino acids. Germline assignment: CDR1 MDHEN and CDR2 SYDVKM. CDR3 bases: TGTGCCAGCAGTCCCCGACAGGGCCTGGGTGGCACTGAAGCTTTCTTT. It translates to CASSPRQGLGGTEAFF. The full variable domain, completed using reference TRBV28 and TRBJ1-1, is DVKVTQSSRYLVKRTGEKVFLECVQDMDHENMFWYRQDPGLGLRLIYFSYDVKMKEKGDIPEGYSVSREKKERFSLILESASTNQTSMYLCASSPRQGLGGTEAFFGQGTRLTVV.

This clonotype was picked up many times. The gene calls are TRBV7-2 and TRBJ1-6; TRBD1 matches 8 bases. J was trimmed by 3 bases and V by 2 bases; bases with no gene match: 3. CDR3 length: 16 amino acids. The germline V gene has CDR1 SGHTA and CDR2 FQGNSA. In DNA, the CDR3 is TGTGCCAGCAGCTTACAGGGGGCGGACTATAATTCACCCCTCCACTTT. As protein: CASSLQGADYNSPLHF. Based on the CDR3 plus reference TRBV7-2 and TRBJ1-6, the full variable domain is GAGVSQSPSNKVTEKGKDVELRCDPISGHTALYWYRQSLGQGLEFLIYFQGNSAPDKSGLPSDRFSAERTGGSVSTLTIQRTQQEDSAVYLCASSLQGADYNSPLHFGNGTRLTVT.

V usage is TRBV27 and J usage is TRBJ1-2, with D perhaps TRBD1 (6 bases). V lost 4 bases to trimming and J lost 4 bases, with 10 bases between them. The CDR3 has 13 amino acids. The germline V gene encodes CDR1 MNHEY and CDR2 SMNVEV (reference sequence). CDR3 sequence: CASSSRGFYGYTF. The DNA of the CDR3 is TGTGCCAGCAGTTCCAGGGGATTCTATGGCTACACCTTC.